Below are 6 T cell receptor beta chains sequenced from a single sample in a study of shared clonotypes between healthy human individuals. Some clones are missing from TCRdb's copy, which holds only in-frame ones; the method was immunoSEQ multiplex PCR. The profile covers approximately 2,000,000 clones, with approximately 92% appearing a single time and about 1.7% taken by the ten largest. The naive CD8 population came from CD45RO-negative cells selected for CCR7, without terminally differentiated effector memory CD45RA+ cells. The sample taken for sequencing was naive CD8+ T cells from PBMCs. The receptor source for this set is a man between 18 and 29 years old in good health. Some clones in this sample may be carry-over from other donors' samples.

Notes on this clone: The germline gene is not matched at one end of the junction; a read error may be the cause. The chain combines TRBV7-9 with TRBJ2-2, with D maybe TRBD2 (6 bases). Germline CDR1 is SEHNR and CDR2 is FQNEAQ (reference sequence). The CDR3 contains 14 residues. CDR3 residues: CASSLVEGPGELFF. CDR3 DNA sequence: TGTGCCAGCAGCTTAGTGGAGGGTCCCGGTGAGCTGTTTTTT.

The chain joins TRBV29-1 to TRBJ1-2; the D gene is possibly TRBD1 (5 bases). Trimming cost V 6 bases and J 5 bases, with 19 bases left between them. The germline V gene has CDR1 SQVTM and CDR2 ANQGSEA. The CDR3 length is 14 residues. CDR3 nucleotides: TGCAGCGTGAACCCGGAAGGGGCCGCGTATGGCTACACCTTC. This translates into CSVNPEGAAYGYTF.

The rearrangement uses TRBV7-8 and TRBJ2-3; 9 bases are a match to TRBD1. The ends lost 4 bases at V and 2 bases at J; junction bases unmatched: 4. In germline, CDR1 is SGHVS, CDR2 FQNEAQ. This CDR3 contains 15 residues. DNA for the CDR3: TGTGCCAGCAGCTACCGGGACAGGGTCACAGATACGCAGTATTTT. Translation gives CASSYRDRVTDTQYF.

The rearrangement joins TRBV4-1 to TRBJ1-1, with TRBD1 as a possible D gene (5 bases). The V gene's germline CDR1 is MGHRA and CDR2 YSYEKL. This CDR3 is 14 amino acids long. V gave up 0 bases and J gave up 6 bases, with 11 bases separating them. DNA for the CDR3: TGCGCCAGCAGCCAAGAGGAGGTGGGGGCTGAAGCTTTCTTT. Protein: CASSQEEVGAEAFF.

V and J are TRBV15 and TRBJ2-7, with TRBD1 matching over 7 bases. This CDR3 has 14 amino acids. Looked up from germline, CDR1 is LNHNV and CDR2 is YYDKDF (reference sequence). J gave up 4 bases and V 3 bases, and 6 bases lay outside the gene matches. CDR3 amino acids: CATSRTGSGYEQYF. The CDR3, as DNA: TGTGCCACCAGCAGGACAGGGTCTGGGTACGAGCAGTACTTC.

This rearrangement joins TRBV4-1 to TRBJ2-7; tentatively, D is TRBD2 (5 bases). V lost 4 bases to trimming and J lost 3 bases, with 13 bases between them. The CDR3 loop spans 14 amino acids. Germline values: CDR1 MGHRA, CDR2 YSYEKL. The CDR3 spells CASSPGLGGYEQYF. The CDR3 bases are TGCGCCAGCAGCCCGGGGTTAGGCGGCTACGAGCAGTACTTC.